The clone carrying this TCR beta chain has just one count. What it binds is not known. The source of the sample is a study of a mutant IDH1 vaccine in newly diagnosed glioma. Across the study: Investigators started vaccination 4-6 weeks after radiotherapy alone, or with temozolomide cycles. There were roughly 62% males and about 38% females among treated patients, whose mean age was 40.4 years. Receipt of radiotherapy, temozolomide, or both preceded the study, and most received both.

Trimming cost V 0 bases and J 10 bases, with 9 bases left between them. This CDR3 has 12 residues. CDR1 and CDR2 (germline): MGHRA, YSYEKL. Time point indicated: week 35, safety follow-up. Every vaccination contained 300 ug of the mutant IDH1 20-mer peptide and was paired with topical imiquimod. The method was immunoSEQ multiplex PCR; TCRdb's version includes in-frame clones alone and lacks a portion of them. The sample lists about 66,000 clones, 74% seen once, with roughly 4.3% in the top ten. This chain uses TRBV4-1 with TRBJ1-1; D not certain. The source was PBMCs, collected from a glioma patient whose treatment included an IDH1 peptide vaccine. The clonotype originates from a man aged 50-60 years with glioma. For the CDR3, the DNA is TGCGCCAGCAGCCAAGATGGCGGAGGAGCTTTCTTT. Amino acids: CASSQDGGGAFF.